This TCR beta chain comes out of a study of OX40 agonist ivuxolimab in advanced cancers. With 1 base removed from V and 6 bases from J, the gap between germline ends came to 8 bases. This CDR3 contains 13 residues. Germline values: CDR1 MNHEY, CDR2 SMNVEV (reference sequence). Clones were read by immunoSEQ multiplex PCR, and TCRdb kept only the in-frame ones, dropping some. The sample has tens of thousands of clones, more than 85% seen once. Points on this clone: What it recognizes is unknown.

Regarding the study as a whole: Individuals who were partial responders at 0.1-3.0 mg/kg had clonal expansion that ranked among the lowest.

The chain joins TRBV27 to TRBJ2-3; weak D call: TRBD2 (5 bases). This sequence was found in an adult with an advanced solid tumor such as melanoma, head and neck, liver or kidney cancer. This specimen consisted of CD4+ or CD8+ T cells sorted from blood, obtained in a trial of the OX40 agonist ivuxolimab. The CDR3 loop is CASSLLSGDTQYF. CDR3 nucleotides: TGTGCCAGCAGTTTATTGTCGGGGGATACGCAGTATTTT.